This entry lists 24 T cell receptor beta chains sequenced from one sample in a study of human T cells and chemical hapten exposure. A single record per CDR3 protein comes from TCRdb applying MiXCR to the RACE reads. The table lists about 90,000 distinct CDR3 sequences, roughly a tenth of them singletons, with more than 1% in the top ten. As for time point: patch test 3, about 24 weeks after DPC sensitization. Sample treatment: therapeutic diphenylcyclopropenone sensitization with weekly scalp DPC. This sample comprised whole blood, obtained in connection with sensitization to the hapten diphenylcyclopropenone (DPC). These receptors were taken from a woman between 25 and 40 years old with alopecia areata. Some clones in this sample may be carry-over from other donors' samples.

This clonotype was seen only a few times. The chain couples TRBV6-6 to TRBJ1-1; maybe TRBD1 (6 bases). Germline CDR1 reads MNHNY; CDR2 reads SVGAGI (reference sequence). Trimming removed 5 bases at V and 6 bases at J, with 13 bases between. The length of the CDR3 is 13 residues. This CDR3 reads CASSIQGTPEAFF. For the CDR3, the DNA is TGTGCCAGCAGTATACAGGGAACTCCTGAAGCTTTCTTT.

Many counts were recorded for this clonotype. The chain recombines TRBV7-8 with TRBJ1-1; D is possibly TRBD1 (5 bases). Germline V gives CDR1 SGHVS, CDR2 FQNEAQ. V lost 5 bases and J 0 bases, leaving 10 bases between the germline ends. The CDR3 is made up of 14 amino acids. Here the CDR3 reads CASSPDTLNTEAFF. CDR3 sequence (DNA): TGTGCCAGCAGCCCGGACACCTTGAACACTGAAGCTTTCTTT.

At least ten counts were recorded for this clonotype. The J gene is TRBJ1-6, the V gene TRBV6-6; tentatively, D is TRBD1 (6 bases). CDR1 and CDR2 (germline): MNHNY, SVGAGI (reference sequence). The CDR3 sequence is 15 residues long. V shed 5 bases and J shed 6 bases, with 14 bases lying between them. The CDR3 is CASSEQGYGNSPLHF. The CDR3 nucleotides are TGTGCCAGCAGTGAGCAGGGGTACGGTAATTCACCCCTCCACTTT.

This chain uses TRBV29-1 with TRBJ2-1, with 9 bases aligning to TRBD2. The trim removed 7 bases at V and 2 bases at J, leaving 9 bases unmatched. Per germline, CDR1 SQVTM and CDR2 ANQGSEA. The CDR3 spans 15 residues. The DNA for the CDR3 is TGCAGCGCGGGTAGCGGGAGTAGGACCTACAATGAGCAGTTCTTC. Translated, it gives CSAGSGSRTYNEQFF.

The gene calls are TRBV7-2 and TRBJ2-5; 15 bases map to TRBD2. Germline-derived CDR1 and CDR2 are SGHTA and FQGNSA. CDR3 length: 18 amino acids. V lost 5 bases to trimming and J lost 4 bases; unmatched junction nucleotides: 11. The CDR3 loop is CASSPGGLAGGIGETQYF. The CDR3 DNA reads TGTGCCAGCAGCCCCGGGGGACTAGCGGGGGGCATCGGAGAGACCCAGTACTTC.

This clonotype has more than one count but fewer than ten. This chain connects TRBV2 to TRBJ2-7; TRBD1 or TRBD2 may be the D gene (5 bases each). Germline V lookup: CDR1 SNHLY, CDR2 FYNNEI. The CDR3 is made up of 12 amino acids. Trimming took off 8 bases at V and 0 bases at J, with 8 bases between the two ends. The CDR3 bases are TGTGCCAGCGGGACGGACTCCTACGAGCAGTACTTC. Translation: CASGTDSYEQYF.

In its sample, this clonotype was seen many times. V gene TRBV5-1 combines with J gene TRBJ1-2, with TRBD1 matching 8 bases. Germline V gene lookup returns CDR1 SGHRS and CDR2 YFSETQ. The trim removed 4 bases at V and 4 bases at J, leaving 9 bases unmatched. This CDR3 is 15 amino acids long. In nucleotides, the CDR3 is TGCGCCAGCAGCCAACCGGACAGGGAAGTCTATGGCTACACCTTC. Translated: CASSQPDREVYGYTF.

This clonotype was observed at least ten times. The rearrangement links TRBV5-4 to TRBJ2-1; D not resolved. Trimming pared 3 bases from V and 4 bases from J, leaving 11 bases between. Per the germline V gene, CDR1 is SGHNT and CDR2 is YYREEE (reference sequence). The CDR3 contains 14 residues. Written as DNA, the CDR3 is TGTGCCAGCAGCTCCCGTGGTGATTACAATGAGCAGTTCTTC. Translating gives CASSSRGDYNEQFF.

This chain links TRBV2 with TRBJ2-1; 8 nucleotides match TRBD2. Germline V lookup: CDR1 SNHLY, CDR2 FYNNEI. This CDR3 is 11 amino acids long. CDR3 residues: CAASGGDEQFF. In DNA, the CDR3 is TGTGCGGCATCCGGGGGGGATGAGCAGTTCTTC.

This clonotype was recorded at least ten times. The V gene is TRBV2, the J gene TRBJ2-5; D ambiguous. The V gene lost 1 base and the J gene lost 2 bases, with 8 bases spanning the gap. Germline V gives CDR1 SNHLY, CDR2 FYNNEI. This CDR3 has 14 amino acids. In DNA form, the CDR3 reads TGTGCCAGCAGTGAAGGGCGGAATCAAGAGACCCAGTACTTC. This translates into CASSEGRNQETQYF. Filled out from reference TRBV2 and TRBJ2-5, the complete variable domain reads EPEVTQTPSHQVTQMGQEVILRCVPISNHLYFYWYRQILGQKVEFLVSFYNNEISEKSEIFDDQFSVERPDGSNFTLKIRSTKLEDSAMYFCASSEGRNQETQYFGPGTRLLVL.

This clonotype was picked up many times. Here the CDR3 reads CASSLMAGGYNEQFF. The CDR3 DNA follows: TGTGCCAGCAGCTTGATGGCGGGGGGATACAATGAGCAGTTCTTC. J is TRBJ2-1 and V is TRBV5-6, with 8 bases matching TRBD2. Germline V gene sequence: CDR1 SGHDT, CDR2 YYEEEE. V lost 1 base and J lost 4; bases outside the gene matches: 4. The CDR3 has 15 residues.

This clonotype has a handful of counts. Being one base from a much bigger clone, this may be a read error. This chain uses TRBV7-2 with TRBJ2-3; unclear D gene. V was cut by 5 bases and J by 2 bases, with 5 bases left in between. Germline CDR1 and CDR2: SGHTA and FQGNSA. There are 12 residues in the CDR3. The CDR3 here is CASSHYTDTQYF. CDR3 sequence (DNA): TGTGCCAGCAGCCACTACACAGATACGCAGTATTTT.

The chain combines TRBV24-1 with TRBJ2-7, with a weak D call TRBD2 (5 bases). V was trimmed by 4 bases and J by 4 bases, leaving 16 bases between them. This CDR3 region has 15 residues. CDR1 and CDR2 from the germline V gene are KGHDR and SFDVKD. CDR3 DNA: TGTGCCACCAGTGAGAAACCGGGGTGTTCGTACGAGCAGTACGTC. This sequence encodes CATSEKPGCSYEQYV.

DNA of the CDR3: TGTGCCAGCAGCTCCCCGCGTAGGGATTCACCCCTCCACTTT. Its translation: CASSSPRRDSPLHF. The chain couples TRBV9 to TRBJ1-6; D is uncertain. Germline assignment: CDR1 SGDLS and CDR2 YYNGEE. The CDR3 has 14 residues. The germline V and J ends were trimmed by 4 bases and 8 bases, with 13 bases remaining between them.

CDR3 amino acids: CASSQVGEQYF. CDR3 DNA: TGTGCCAGCAGCCAAGTCGGCGAGCAGTACTTC. The V call is TRBV4-2, the J call TRBJ2-7; D unresolved. This CDR3 has 11 amino acids. Trimming took 1 base from V and 6 from J, leaving 4 bases between them. CDR1 and CDR2 (germline): LGHNA, YNFKEQ.

This clonotype was seen more than once but under ten times. V is TRBV6-6 and J is TRBJ1-6, with D possibly being TRBD1 (5 bases). V shed 6 bases and J shed 3 bases, with 12 bases lying between them. The germline gives CDR1 MNHNY, CDR2 SVGAGI (reference sequence). This CDR3 has 15 residues. The CDR3 sequence: CASRVEQVYNSPLHF. The CDR3 DNA reads as TGTGCCAGCAGGGTCGAACAGGTCTATAATTCACCCCTCCACTTT.

This clonotype came up many times. The chain combines TRBV6-2 or TRBV6-3 with TRBJ2-7, with D possibly called TRBD1 or TRBD2 (5 bases each). V was cut by 5 bases and J by 0 bases, with 17 bases left in between. The CDR3 covers 16 residues. Per the germline V gene, CDR1 is MNHEY and CDR2 is SVGEGT. This CDR3 is CASSPFLGASSYEQYF. In DNA form, the CDR3 reads TGTGCCAGCAGTCCCTTTCTCGGGGCCAGCTCCTACGAGCAGTACTTC.

This clonotype was detected many times. This rearrangement joins TRBV18 to TRBJ1-5; D gene unclear. V lost 6 bases, J lost 3 bases, and 12 bases lay in between. In germline, CDR1 is KGHSH, CDR2 LQKENI. CDR3 size: 14 residues. This CDR3 reads CASSQDGPNQPQHF. DNA for the CDR3: TGTGCCAGCTCCCAGGACGGACCCAATCAGCCCCAGCATTTT.

The V call is TRBV5-1, the J call TRBJ1-2, with 8 bases aligning to TRBD1. Losses at the gene ends were 0 bases for V and 2 bases for J; bases not matched to a gene: 15. Per germline, CDR1 SGHRS and CDR2 YFSETQ. The CDR3 has 19 residues. The CDR3 loop reads CASSLVASPGQGANYGYTF. The DNA of the CDR3 is TGCGCCAGCAGCTTGGTTGCGTCCCCCGGCCAGGGGGCAAACTATGGCTACACCTTC.

The genes are TRBV7-2 and TRBJ1-1; unclear D gene. V was pared by 1 base and J by 1 base, with 4 bases between. Germline V gene sequence: CDR1 SGHTA, CDR2 FQGNSA. CDR3 length: 13 amino acids. In DNA, the CDR3 is TGTGCCAGCAGCTTAGTGAGGAACACTGAAGCTTTCTTT. Protein product: CASSLVRNTEAFF.

The rearrangement links TRBV12-3 or TRBV12-4 to TRBJ2-1, with 7 positions matching TRBD1. Trimming cost V 3 bases and J 1 base; bases outside gene matches: 3. The CDR3 runs to 15 residues. CDR3 nucleotides: TGTGCCAGCAGTTTCGTACAGGGGTCCTACAATGAGCAGTTCTTC. Amino acid sequence: CASSFVQGSYNEQFF.

This clonotype was seen more than once but under ten times. The chain employs TRBV4-1 and TRBJ1-2, with D uncertain. Germline V gene sequence: CDR1 MGHRA, CDR2 YSYEKL. Trimming removed 1 base at V and 1 base at J, with 13 bases between. The CDR3 runs to 16 residues. CDR3 amino acids: CASSQVGGENNYGYTF. The CDR3 DNA sequence: TGCGCCAGCAGCCAAGTCGGCGGGGAAAATAACTATGGCTACACCTTC.

In its sample, this clonotype was seen many times. The chain links TRBV2 to TRBJ2-5; no clear D gene. The CDR3 is 15 amino acids. Trimming took 7 bases from V and 3 from J, leaving 18 bases between them. Germline V gene lookup returns CDR1 SNHLY and CDR2 FYNNEI. The CDR3 coding sequence is TGTGCCAGCATCCCCCGGGCCCGTGCGAAAGAGACCCAGTACTTC. Translation: CASIPRARAKETQYF.

The V and J genes are TRBV19 and TRBJ1-2; no definite D call. The germline V gene encodes CDR1 LNHDA and CDR2 SQIVND (reference sequence). Trimming took 7 bases from V and 3 from J, leaving 12 bases between them. CDR3 length equals 13 residues. CDR3 residues: CASTGEVDYGYTF. The CDR3 nucleotides are TGTGCCAGTACCGGGGAGGTGGACTATGGCTACACCTTC.